This T cell receptor (beta chain) came from a study of cytomegalovirus exposure and HLA in healthy donors. PCR amplification relied on 60 Vbeta primers (plus 13 Jbeta primers). Some clones are missing from TCRdb's copy, which holds only in-frame ones; the method was immunoSEQ multiplex PCR. This sample contains about 110,000 clones. Germline loops: CDR1 SGHDT, CDR2 YYEEEE. The CDR3 sequence is 16 residues long. The TCR originated in a man in his thirties or forties in good health and CMV-seronegative. V and J are TRBV5-6 and TRBJ1-3, with unresolved D. With the DNA end fitting TRBJ2-2 better, the J assignment may be wrong. Sequencing was carried out using PBMCs. CDR3: CASSRRGPLSTGELFF. The CDR3 DNA reads TGTGCCAGCAGCCGCCGCGGACCCTTGTCAACCGGGGAGCTGTTTTTT.